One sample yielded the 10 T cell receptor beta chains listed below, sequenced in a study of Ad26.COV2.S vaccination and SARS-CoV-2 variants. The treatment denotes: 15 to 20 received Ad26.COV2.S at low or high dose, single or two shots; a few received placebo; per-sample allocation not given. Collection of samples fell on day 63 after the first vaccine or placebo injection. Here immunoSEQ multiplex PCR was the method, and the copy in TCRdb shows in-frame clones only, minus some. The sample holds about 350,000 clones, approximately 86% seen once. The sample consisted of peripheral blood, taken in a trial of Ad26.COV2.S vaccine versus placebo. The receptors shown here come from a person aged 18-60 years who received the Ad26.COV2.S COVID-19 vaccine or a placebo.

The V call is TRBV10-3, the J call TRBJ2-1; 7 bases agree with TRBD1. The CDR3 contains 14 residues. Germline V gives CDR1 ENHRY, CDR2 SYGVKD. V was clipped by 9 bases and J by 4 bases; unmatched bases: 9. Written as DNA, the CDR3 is TGTGCCATTGGGACACGGGACAGTTACAATGAGCAGTTCTTC. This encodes CAIGTRDSYNEQFF.

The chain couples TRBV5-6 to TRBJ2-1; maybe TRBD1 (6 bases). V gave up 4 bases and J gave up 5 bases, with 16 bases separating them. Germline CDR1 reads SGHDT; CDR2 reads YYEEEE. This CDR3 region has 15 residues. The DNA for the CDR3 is TGTGCCAGCAGCAACAAACAGGGAATCAACAATGAGCAGTTCTTC. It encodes CASSNKQGINNEQFF.

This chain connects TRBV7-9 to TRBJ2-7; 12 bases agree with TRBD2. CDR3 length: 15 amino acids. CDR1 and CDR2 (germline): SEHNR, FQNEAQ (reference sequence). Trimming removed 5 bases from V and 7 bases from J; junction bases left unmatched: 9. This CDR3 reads CASSLKLAGGGEQYF. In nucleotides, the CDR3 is TGTGCCAGCAGCCTTAAACTAGCGGGAGGAGGGGAGCAGTACTTC. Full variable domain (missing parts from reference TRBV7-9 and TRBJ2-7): DTGVSQNPRHKITKRGQNVTFRCDPISEHNRLYWYRQTLGQGPEFLTYFQNEAQLEKSRLLSDRFSAERPKGSFSTLEIQRTEQGDSAMYLCASSLKLAGGGEQYFGPGTRLTVT.

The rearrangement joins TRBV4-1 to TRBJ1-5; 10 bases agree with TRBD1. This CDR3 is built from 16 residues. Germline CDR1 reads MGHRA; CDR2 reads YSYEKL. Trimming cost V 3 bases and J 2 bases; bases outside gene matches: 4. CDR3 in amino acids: CASSHTGTGGNQPQHF. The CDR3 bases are TGCGCCAGCAGCCATACCGGGACAGGGGGCAATCAGCCCCAGCATTTT.

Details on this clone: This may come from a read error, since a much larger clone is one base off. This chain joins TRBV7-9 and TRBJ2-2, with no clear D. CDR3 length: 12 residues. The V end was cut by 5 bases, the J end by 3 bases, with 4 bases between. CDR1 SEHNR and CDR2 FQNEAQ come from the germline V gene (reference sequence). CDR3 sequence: CASSPYTGELFF. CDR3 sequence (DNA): TGTGCCAGCAGCCCCTACACCGGGGAGCTGTTTTTT.

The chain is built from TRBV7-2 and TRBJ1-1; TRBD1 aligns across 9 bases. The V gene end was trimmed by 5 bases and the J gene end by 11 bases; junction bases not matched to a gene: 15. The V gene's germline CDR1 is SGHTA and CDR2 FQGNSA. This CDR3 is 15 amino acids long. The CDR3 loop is CASSRIGTGWVGAFF. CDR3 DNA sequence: TGTGCCAGCAGCCGGATAGGGACAGGGTGGGTCGGGGCTTTCTTT.

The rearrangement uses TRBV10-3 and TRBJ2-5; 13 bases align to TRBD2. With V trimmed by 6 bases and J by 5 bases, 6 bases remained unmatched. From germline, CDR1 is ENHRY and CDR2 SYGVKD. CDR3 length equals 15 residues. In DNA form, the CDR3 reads TGTGCCATCAGGACTAGCGGGGGGACGGGGGAGACCCAGTACTTC. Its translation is CAIRTSGGTGETQYF.

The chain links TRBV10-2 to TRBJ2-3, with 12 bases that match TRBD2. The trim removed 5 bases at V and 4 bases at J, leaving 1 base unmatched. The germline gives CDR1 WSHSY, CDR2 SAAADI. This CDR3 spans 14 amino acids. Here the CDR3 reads CASSLAGGSDTQYF. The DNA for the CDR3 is TGCGCCAGCAGTCTAGCGGGAGGGTCAGATACGCAGTATTTT.

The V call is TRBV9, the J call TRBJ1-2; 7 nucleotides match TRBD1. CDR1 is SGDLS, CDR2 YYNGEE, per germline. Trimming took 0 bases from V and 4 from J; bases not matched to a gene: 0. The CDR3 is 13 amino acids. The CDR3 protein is CASSVAGGYGYTF. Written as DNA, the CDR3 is TGTGCCAGCAGCGTAGCAGGGGGCTATGGCTACACCTTC.

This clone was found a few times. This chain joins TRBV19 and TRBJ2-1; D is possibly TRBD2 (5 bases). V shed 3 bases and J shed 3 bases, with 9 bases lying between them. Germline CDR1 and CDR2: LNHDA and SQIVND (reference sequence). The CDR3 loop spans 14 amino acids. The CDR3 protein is CASSIPGFYNEQFF. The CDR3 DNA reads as TGTGCCAGTAGTATTCCGGGGTTCTACAATGAGCAGTTCTTC. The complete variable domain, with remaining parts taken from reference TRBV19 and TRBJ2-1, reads DGGITQSPKYLFRKEGQNVTLSCEQNLNHDAMYWYRQDPGQGLRLIYYSQIVNDFQKGDIAEGYSVSREKKESFPLTVTSAQKNPTAFYLCASSIPGFYNEQFFGPGTRLTVL.